The TCR beta chain under discussion was sequenced for a study of cytotoxic CD8 clonotypes in ibrutinib-treated CLL. Study-wide context: Patients: more than 10 relapsed/refractory, fewer than 16 treatment-naive, 17 IGHV unmutated. Responses: approximately 25 partial, 2 complete; after median 68 months, around 15 stayed remitted, some 12 progressed. Study-level points and caveats: Public clonotypes, found uncommonly, either contracted or stayed stable on treatment.

TCRdb's table, derived via immunoSEQ multiplex PCR, lists solely in-frame clones and lacks some. The profile covers tens of thousands of clones, with approximately 50% appearing a single time and about 33% taken by the ten largest. CDR1 SGHNT and CDR2 YYREEE come from the germline V gene (reference sequence). Germline trimming cut 4 bases from V and 4 bases from J; bases unmatched to any gene: 8. This CDR3 comprises 16 residues. This clone appeared many times. The target antigen is unknown. The material sequenced was PBMCs, taken after 12 months of ibrutinib treatment. This clonotype was obtained from a human donor with chronic lymphocytic leukemia. This sequence joins TRBV5-4 and TRBJ1-2; 12 bases match TRBD1. The CDR3 region has the DNA TGTGCCAGCAGCAAGGGACAGGGGGCGCAGGGCTATGGCTACACCTTC. Its protein product is CASSKGQGAQGYGYTF.